The 4 T cell receptor beta chains presented below share a single source sample, sequenced in a study of blood T cell repertoires in COVID-19. The table came from immunoSEQ multiplex PCR; TCRdb's copy has only in-frame clones and leaves some out. Of 360,000 or so clones in the sample, roughly 89% were seen once. The specimen was PBMCs or T cells enriched from blood (not recorded which). The receptors stem from a young woman who had recovered from COVID-19.

The rearrangement links TRBV2 to TRBJ1-2; 7 nucleotides agree with TRBD1. The CDR3 loop spans 12 amino acids. J gave up 5 bases and V 10 bases, and 7 bases lay outside the gene matches. Germline CDR1 and CDR2: SNHLY and FYNNEI. CDR3 nucleotides: TGTGCCACCCCGACAGGGAGGTATGGCTACACCTTC. Its protein product is CATPTGRYGYTF.

The chain employs TRBV4-3 and TRBJ1-2; D gene uncertain. Between the trimmed V and J ends, which lost 1 base and 3 bases, there was a span of 15 bases. Germline CDR1 is LGHNA and CDR2 is YSLEER. This CDR3 comprises 16 residues. The chain's CDR3 is CASSQAIQPGHYGYTF. CDR3 bases: TGCGCCAGCAGCCAAGCGATACAGCCAGGTCACTATGGCTACACCTTC.

This chain joins TRBV12-3 or TRBV12-4 and TRBJ1-1; 7 bases line up with TRBD1. J gave up 7 bases and V 7 bases, and 9 bases lay outside the gene matches. The CDR3 is made up of 13 amino acids. The DNA for the CDR3 is TGTGCCAGCATCCTGGACAGGCCTGTTGAAGCTTTCTTT. It is translated as CASILDRPVEAFF.

The chain couples TRBV19 to TRBJ2-1; D gene uncertain. The CDR3 runs to 17 residues. V was cut by 0 bases and J by 8 bases, with 20 bases left in between. Germline CDR1 is LNHDA and CDR2 is SQIVND (reference sequence). CDR3 region: CASSIDRRVPTRDEQFF. For the CDR3, the DNA is TGTGCCAGTAGTATAGATCGCCGGGTTCCCACCCGGGATGAGCAGTTCTTC.